This T cell receptor beta chain was observed in a study of shared clonotypes between healthy human individuals. This clone came up once. Produced via immunoSEQ multiplex PCR; TCRdb's table is partial and in-frame only. Of about 560,000 clones listed, around 78% are singletons. With V trimmed by 4 bases and J by 9 bases, 4 bases remained unmatched. The CDR3 extends over 13 amino acids. Germline V gives CDR1 SGDLS, CDR2 YYNGEE. The chain links TRBV9 to TRBJ1-2, with 12 bases aligning to TRBD1. The sequenced sample was PBMCs. This receptor was identified in a woman in her 40s in good health. Some clones in this sample may be carry-over from other donors' samples. The CDR3 region is CASSQGQGASYTF. CDR3 bases: TGTGCCAGCAGCCAGGGACAGGGGGCTAGCTACACCTTC.